These T cell receptor beta chains were read from a single sample in a study of OX40 agonist ivuxolimab in advanced cancers. Here immunoSEQ multiplex PCR was the method, and the copy in TCRdb shows in-frame clones only, minus some. The sample has around 84,000 clones; about 93% are singletons. The sample was CD4+ or CD8+ T cells sorted from blood, taken in a trial of the OX40 agonist ivuxolimab. These receptors came from an adult with an advanced solid tumor such as melanoma, head and neck, liver or kidney cancer. Each CDR3 is given with its conserved first and last residue. The D gene is left open where the match is weak. Not all rows give a size; the values are once, few, many and, for expanded clones, a class.

j_call d_call clone_size v_call cdr3_aa cdr3_nt
TRBJ1-2 TRBD1 NA TRBV28 CASSLQGANGYTF TGTGCCAGCAGCCTCCAGGGGGCAAACGGCTACACCTTC
TRBJ2-1 NA NA TRBV5-8 CASSRGFSYNEQFF TGTGCCAGCAGCAGGGGATTCTCCTACAATGAGCAGTTCTTC
TRBJ1-1 NA NA TRBV12-5 CASGLPRAVNTEAFF TGTGCTAGTGGTCTCCCCAGGGCGGTGAACACTGAAGCTTTCTTT
TRBJ1-6 NA NA TRBV6-5 CASSYGNSPLHF TGTGCCAGCAGTTACGGGAATTCACCCCTCCACTTT
TRBJ1-1 NA NA TRBV9 CASSVVTAEAFF TGTGCCAGCAGCGTAGTCACAGCCGAAGCTTTCTTT
TRBJ2-7 NA NA TRBV6-4 CASSPSSDEQYF TGTGCCAGCAGTCCCTCCAGCGACGAGCAGTACTTC
TRBJ1-4 NA NA TRBV19 CASSTYRAPNEKLFF TGTGCCAGTAGTACCTACAGGGCCCCTAATGAAAAACTGTTTTTT
TRBJ2-7 NA NA TRBV7-6 CASSSGTFTYEQYF TGTGCCAGCAGCTCCGGGACATTCACCTACGAGCAGTACTTC
TRBJ1-4 NA NA TRBV7-2 CASSFVAGRDEKLFF TGTGCCAGCAGCTTCGTGGCAGGGCGGGATGAAAAACTGTTTTTT
TRBJ1-6 NA NA TRBV7-2 CASRSDLNSPLHF TGTGCCAGCAGATCAGACCTTAATTCACCCCTCCACTTT
TRBJ1-2 NA once TRBV18 CASSPIGTSQDLSF TGTGCCAGCTCACCTATAGGGACATCCCAGGACCTATCCTTC
TRBJ2-1 NA NA TRBV5-4 CASSLAAGGAVLNEQFF TGTGCCAGCAGCTTGGCCGCAGGGGGGGCGGTCCTCAATGAGCAGTTCTTC
TRBJ1-1 NA NA TRBV19 CASSGGRNTEAFF TGTGCCAGTAGTGGGGGACGGAACACTGAAGCTTTCTTT
TRBJ2-1 TRBD2 NA TRBV4-1 CASSQRVLAGVGNEQFF TGCGCCAGCAGCCAGAGGGTCTTAGCGGGGGTAGGGAATGAGCAGTTCTTC
TRBJ2-7 NA once TRBV7-6 CASSATARDEQYF TGTGCCAGCAGCGCCACGGCGCGGGACGAGCAGTACTTC
TRBJ2-5 TRBD2 NA TRBV6-5 CASSRGGALETQYF TGTGCCAGCAGCCGGGGGGGGGCGTTAGAGACCCAGTACTTC
TRBJ1-2 TRBD1 NA TRBV2 CASTPNGQGQNGYTF TGTGCCAGCACCCCCAACGGACAGGGGCAAAATGGCTACACCTTC
TRBJ2-3 TRBD1 NA TRBV5-4 CASSYQRDSLSTDTQYF TGTGCCAGCAGCTACCAAAGGGACAGCCTTAGCACAGATACGCAGTATTTT
TRBJ2-7 NA NA TRBV7-2 CASSYSLLYEQYF TGTGCCAGCAGCTACAGCCTTCTCTACGAGCAGTACTTC
TRBJ2-5 TRBD2 NA TRBV4-1 CASSLSGGNRETQYF TGCGCCAGCAGCCTAAGCGGGGGGAACCGAGAGACCCAGTACTTC
TRBJ2-3 TRBD1 NA TRBV2 CASNTGVGDTQYF TGTGCCAGTAATACAGGGGTGGGAGATACGCAGTATTTT
TRBJ2-7 TRBD1 NA TRBV5-1 CASSLAGQASYEQYF TGCGCCAGCAGCCTCGCGGGACAGGCGTCCTACGAGCAGTACTTC
TRBJ2-7 NA NA TRBV7-9 CASSHTGTSGEQYF TGTGCCAGCAGCCATACCGGGACCTCGGGGGAGCAGTACTTC
TRBJ2-6 NA NA TRBV7-9 CASTLTAVLISGANVLTF TGTGCCAGCACCTTAACGGCGGTGCTCATCTCTGGGGCCAACGTCCTGACTTTC
TRBJ2-1 TRBD2 NA TRBV4-1 CASSQDGTSGSYEQFF TGCGCCAGCAGCCAAGATGGGACTAGCGGGAGCTATGAGCAGTTCTTC
TRBJ1-5 NA NA TRBV19 CASSIRGHQPQHF TGTGCCAGTAGTATCCGTGGACATCAGCCCCAGCATTTT
TRBJ2-7 NA NA TRBV18 CASGGPYEQYF TGTGCCAGCGGTGGACCCTACGAGCAGTACTTC
TRBJ2-7 TRBD2 NA TRBV7-2 CASSLFLAGGAYEQYF TGTGCCAGCAGCTTATTCCTAGCGGGGGGCGCCTACGAGCAGTACTTC
TRBJ2-3 NA NA TRBV6-5 CASSYSREAQYF TGTGCCAGCAGTTACTCGAGGGAGGCGCAGTATTTT
TRBJ2-1 NA few TRBV5-4 CASSLGGFIVRDEQFF TGTGCCAGCAGCTTGGGGGGATTTATAGTTCGGGATGAGCAGTTCTTC
TRBJ1-2 NA NA TRBV5-1 CASRHTENYGYTF TGCGCCAGCAGACATACAGAAAACTATGGCTACACCTTC
TRBJ2-2 NA once TRBV7-9 CASSWGTGTYTGELFF TGTGCCAGCAGCTGGGGTACAGGGACCTACACCGGGGAGCTGTTTTTT
TRBJ2-7 TRBD1 NA TRBV11-2 CASSSWTGLRDYEQYF TGTGCCAGCAGCTCCTGGACAGGGCTCAGGGACTACGAGCAGTACTTC
TRBJ2-3 NA few TRBV30 CAWGTTDTQYF TGTGCCTGGGGAACGACAGATACGCAGTATTTT
TRBJ2-5 NA NA TRBV7-2 CASSRTTTQETQYF TGTGCCAGCAGCCGGACTACCACCCAAGAGACCCAGTACTTC
TRBJ2-2 NA NA TRBV7-7 CASSLGRRTGELFF TGTGCCAGCAGCTTAGGCAGGCGCACCGGGGAGCTGTTTTTT
TRBJ2-4 TRBD2 NA TRBV7-6 CASSRGRAVRTAKNIQYF TGTGCCAGCAGCCGTGGGAGGGCCGTAAGGACGGCCAAAAACATTCAGTACTTC
TRBJ1-1 NA NA TRBV9 CASSVKIPPTEAFF TGTGCCAGCAGCGTAAAAATTCCTCCCACTGAAGCTTTCTTT
TRBJ2-3 NA NA TRBV30 CAWGMGDTQYF TGTGCCTGGGGGATGGGAGATACGCAGTATTTT
TRBJ1-1 NA NA TRBV7-2 CASSLENPARVGTEAFF TGTGCCAGCAGCTTAGAAAATCCGGCCCGCGTGGGCACTGAAGCTTTCTTT